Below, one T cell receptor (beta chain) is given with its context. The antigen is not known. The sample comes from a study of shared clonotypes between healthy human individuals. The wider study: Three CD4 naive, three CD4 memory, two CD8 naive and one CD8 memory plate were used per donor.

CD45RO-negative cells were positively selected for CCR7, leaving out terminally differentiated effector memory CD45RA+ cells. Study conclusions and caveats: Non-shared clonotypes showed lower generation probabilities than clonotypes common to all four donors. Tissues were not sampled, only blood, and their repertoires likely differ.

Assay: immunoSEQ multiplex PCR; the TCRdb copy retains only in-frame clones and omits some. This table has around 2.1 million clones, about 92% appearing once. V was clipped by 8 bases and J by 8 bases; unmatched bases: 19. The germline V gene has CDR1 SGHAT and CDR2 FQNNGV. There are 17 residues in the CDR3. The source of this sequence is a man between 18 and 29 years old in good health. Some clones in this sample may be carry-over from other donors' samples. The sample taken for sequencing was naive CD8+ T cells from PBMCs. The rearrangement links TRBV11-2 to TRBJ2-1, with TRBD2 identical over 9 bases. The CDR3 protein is CASRRIFSSGRPDEQFF. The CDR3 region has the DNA TGTGCCAGCCGGAGGATTTTTTCGAGCGGGAGGCCCGATGAGCAGTTCTTC.